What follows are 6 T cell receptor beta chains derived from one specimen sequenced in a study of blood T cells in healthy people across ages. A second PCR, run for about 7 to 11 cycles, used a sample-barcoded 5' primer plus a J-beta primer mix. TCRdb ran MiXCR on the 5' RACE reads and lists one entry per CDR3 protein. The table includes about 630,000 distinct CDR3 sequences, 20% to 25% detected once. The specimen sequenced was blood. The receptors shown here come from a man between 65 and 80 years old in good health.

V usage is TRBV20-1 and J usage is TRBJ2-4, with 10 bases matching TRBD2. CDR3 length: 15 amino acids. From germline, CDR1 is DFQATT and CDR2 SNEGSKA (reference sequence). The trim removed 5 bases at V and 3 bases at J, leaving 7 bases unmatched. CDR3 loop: CSAFAGTSDKNIQYF. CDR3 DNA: TGCAGTGCTTTCGCCGGGACTAGCGACAAAAACATTCAGTACTTC.

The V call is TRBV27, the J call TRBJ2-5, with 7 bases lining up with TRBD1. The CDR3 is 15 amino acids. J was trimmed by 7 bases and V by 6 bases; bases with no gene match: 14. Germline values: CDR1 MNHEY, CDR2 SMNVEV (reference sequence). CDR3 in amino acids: CASSWNRGSEVTQYF. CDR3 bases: TGTGCCAGCAGCTGGAACAGGGGATCCGAGGTGACCCAGTACTTC.

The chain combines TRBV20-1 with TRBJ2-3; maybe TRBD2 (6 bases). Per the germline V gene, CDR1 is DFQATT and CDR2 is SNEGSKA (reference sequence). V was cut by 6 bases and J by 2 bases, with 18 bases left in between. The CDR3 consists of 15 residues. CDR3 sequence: CSARLRGTHTDTQYF. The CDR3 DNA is TGCAGTGCCCGGCTTCGCGGGACTCACACAGATACGCAGTATTTT.

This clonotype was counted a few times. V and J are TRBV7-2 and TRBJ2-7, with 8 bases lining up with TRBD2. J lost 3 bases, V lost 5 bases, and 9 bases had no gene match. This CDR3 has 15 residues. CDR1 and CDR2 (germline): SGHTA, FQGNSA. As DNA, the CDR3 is TGTGCCAGCAGCGCACTTCCGCGGGGGGACTACGAGCAGTACTTC. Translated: CASSALPRGDYEQYF.

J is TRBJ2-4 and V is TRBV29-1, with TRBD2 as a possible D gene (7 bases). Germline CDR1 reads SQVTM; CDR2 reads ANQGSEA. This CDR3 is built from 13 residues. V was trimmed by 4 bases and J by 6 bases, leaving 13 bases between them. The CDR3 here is CSVGGGGANIQYF. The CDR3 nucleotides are TGCAGCGTTGGGGGAGGGGGGGCAAACATTCAGTACTTC.

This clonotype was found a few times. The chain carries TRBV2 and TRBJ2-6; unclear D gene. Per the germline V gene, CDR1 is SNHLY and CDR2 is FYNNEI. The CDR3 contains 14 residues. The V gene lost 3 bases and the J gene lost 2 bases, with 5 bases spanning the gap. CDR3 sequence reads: CASSEIPGANVLTF. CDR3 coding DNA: TGTGCCAGCAGTGAGATTCCTGGGGCCAACGTCCTGACTTTC.